A single sample is the source of the 24 T cell receptor beta chains below, sequenced in a study of cytomegalovirus exposure and HLA in healthy donors. PCR primers comprised 60 Vbeta and 13 Jbeta primers. The data were produced by immunoSEQ multiplex PCR, yet TCRdb's version contains in-frame clones alone and is incomplete. This table has some 99,000 clones, approximately 70% appearing once. Sequenced material: PBMCs. These receptors all come from a woman in her 70s in good health and CMV-seropositive.

V is TRBV6-6 and J is TRBJ1-5; 9 bases are a match to TRBD1. Germline CDR1 is MNHNY and CDR2 is SVGAGI (reference sequence). With 4 bases clipped from V and 6 bases from J, the junction kept 10 bases outside the gene matches. The CDR3 spans 16 residues. The CDR3: CASSSTTGGYSQPQHF. DNA of the CDR3: TGTGCCAGCAGTTCGACGACAGGGGGTTATAGTCAGCCCCAGCATTTT.

As to this clone: This specimen includes other DNA sequences encoding the same CDR3. The chain employs TRBV5-1 and TRBJ2-3; D remains ambiguous. V was trimmed by 0 bases and J by 6 bases, leaving 5 bases between them. Germline lookup yields CDR1 SGHRS and CDR2 YFSETQ. This CDR3 has 12 amino acids. CDR3 protein: CASSLAGDTQYF. For the CDR3, the DNA is TGCGCCAGCAGCTTGGCCGGGGATACGCAGTATTTT.

The chain recombines TRBV18 with TRBJ2-7; tentative D call: TRBD1 (5 bases). CDR3 length: 14 residues. Trimming took 6 bases from V and 3 from J, leaving 15 bases between them. In germline, CDR1 is KGHSH, CDR2 LQKENI. CDR3 protein: CASSPPTASYEQYF. CDR3 coding DNA: TGTGCCAGCTCTCCCCCGACAGCGAGCTACGAGCAGTACTTC.

This chain joins TRBV6-5 and TRBJ2-7; D perhaps matches TRBD1 (5 bases). The V gene lost 5 bases and the J gene lost 3 bases, with 11 bases spanning the gap. The CDR3 is made up of 13 amino acids. Germline CDR1 MNHEY, CDR2 SVGAGI. This CDR3 reads CASSLTERYEQYF. CDR3 DNA sequence: TGTGCCAGCAGTCTGACAGAGCGCTACGAGCAGTACTTC.

The chain uses TRBV6-1 and TRBJ2-3; TRBD1 matches at 7 bases. The junction had 5 bases not matched to a gene; V was cut back by 5 bases and J by 6 bases. Per germline, CDR1 MNHNS and CDR2 SASEGT. The CDR3 contains 13 residues. The DNA for the CDR3 is TGTGCCAGCAGTCAGGGGGTCAGGGATACGCAGTATTTT. This translates into CASSQGVRDTQYF.

The chain couples TRBV6-6 to TRBJ2-7; D not resolved. The CDR3 has 13 amino acids. CDR1 is MNHNY and CDR2 is SVGAGI in the germline V gene (reference sequence). V lost 2 bases and J lost 1, with 6 bases in between. The CDR3 loop is CASSYRSSYEQYF. The CDR3 DNA follows: TGTGCCAGCAGTTACCGCAGTTCCTACGAGCAGTACTTC.

The chain couples TRBV6-4 to TRBJ1-2; TRBD1 aligns across 8 bases. This CDR3 has 14 residues. From germline, CDR1 is MRHNA and CDR2 SNTAGT. The ends lost 2 bases at V and 8 bases at J; junction bases unmatched: 7. The CDR3 nucleotides read TGTGCCAGCAGTGACGACGGACAGGGTTCCGGCTACACCTTC. This gives the protein CASSDDGQGSGYTF.

Turning to this clone: Distinct nucleotide sequences in the sample also encode this CDR3. The rearrangement joins TRBV5-1 to TRBJ2-5, with 7 positions matching TRBD1. The germline gives CDR1 SGHRS, CDR2 YFSETQ. The CDR3 has 14 residues. Losses at the gene ends were 3 bases for V and 2 bases for J; bases not matched to a gene: 4. CDR3 coding DNA: TGCGCCAGCAGCTCGGGACAGCTGCAAGAGACCCAGTACTTC. It specifies CASSSGQLQETQYF.

V gene TRBV30 combines with J gene TRBJ1-3, with D hard to call. V was trimmed by 2 bases and J by 0 bases, leaving 8 bases between them. The germline CDR1 and CDR2 sequences are GTSNPN and SVGIG (reference sequence). The CDR3 has 14 residues. CDR3 sequence: CAWSRGNSGNTIYF. The CDR3 DNA follows: TGTGCCTGGAGTCGGGGTAACTCTGGAAACACCATATATTTT.

The chain uses TRBV5-1 and TRBJ2-3; a weak D match, TRBD2 (7 bases). V was shortened by 1 base and J by 3 bases, with 18 bases between the two germline ends. Germline lookup yields CDR1 SGHRS and CDR2 YFSETQ. The CDR3 covers 17 residues. The DNA for the CDR3 is TGCGCCAGCAGCTTGTCTGGGTCGCGGGGGCGTACAGATACGCAGTATTTT. It codes for CASSLSGSRGRTDTQYF.

This clone was recorded a few times. The V and J genes are TRBV18 and TRBJ1-1; TRBD1 agrees at 8 bases. Germline V CDR1 and CDR2: KGHSH, LQKENI. V lost 1 base and J lost 6; bases outside the gene matches: 7. This CDR3 spans 15 amino acids. In nucleotides, the CDR3 is TGTGCCAGCTCACCACTCGGACAGGGTGGTTCTGAAGCTTTCTTT. As protein: CASSPLGQGGSEAFF.

The chain is built from TRBV5-1 and TRBJ1-4; possible D gene TRBD1, 6 bases. Germline-derived CDR1 and CDR2 are SGHRS and YFSETQ. This CDR3 is 15 amino acids long. Deletions cut 4 bases from V and 4 bases from J, with 14 bases between. In DNA, the CDR3 is TGCGCCAGCAGCCCGAGGGGGTATGGTAATGAAAAACTGTTTTTT. Translated, it gives CASSPRGYGNEKLFF. Based on the CDR3 plus reference TRBV5-1 and TRBJ1-4, the full variable domain is KAGVTQTPRYLIKTRGQQVTLSCSPISGHRSVSWYQQTPGQGLQFLFEYFSETQRNKGNFPGRFSGRQFSNSRSEMNVSTLELGDSALYLCASSPRGYGNEKLFFGSGTQLSVL.

CDR3 nucleotides: TGTGCCAGCAGCTTAGATGAGGGCAGAGATACGCAGTATTTT. Translating gives CASSLDEGRDTQYF. The chain links TRBV7-2 to TRBJ2-3; D possibly corresponds to TRBD2 (5 bases). CDR1 and CDR2 (germline): SGHTA, FQGNSA. The CDR3 loop spans 14 amino acids. V was shortened by 1 base and J by 5 bases, with 10 bases between the two germline ends. The entire variable domain, with the rest obtained from reference TRBV7-2 and TRBJ2-3, is as follows: GAGVSQSPSNKVTEKGKDVELRCDPISGHTALYWYRQSLGQGLEFLIYFQGNSAPDKSGLPSDRFSAERTGGSVSTLTIQRTQQEDSAVYLCASSLDEGRDTQYFGPGTRLTVL.

The rearrangement links TRBV5-5 to TRBJ1-6; the D gene is possibly TRBD1 (5 bases). This CDR3 contains 16 residues. V lost 2 bases to trimming and J lost 0 bases, with 9 bases between them. Germline assignment: CDR1 SGHKS and CDR2 YYEKEE (reference sequence). In DNA, the CDR3 is TGTGCCAGCAGCTTCGTCGACAGCTCCTATAATTCACCCCTCCACTTT. Translated: CASSFVDSSYNSPLHF.

The V and J genes are TRBV2 and TRBJ1-1, with D possibly being TRBD1 (5 bases). Germline CDR1 SNHLY, CDR2 FYNNEI. V was shortened by 3 bases and J by 3 bases, with 11 bases between the two germline ends. The CDR3 is 14 amino acids. The CDR3 reads CASSDRTGDTEAFF. CDR3 sequence (DNA): TGTGCCAGCAGTGATCGGACGGGGGACACTGAAGCTTTCTTT.

The chain links TRBV4-1 to TRBJ2-7, with D uncertain. The CDR3 is 16 residues long. Germline V gives CDR1 MGHRA, CDR2 YSYEKL. V gave up 2 bases and J gave up 5 bases, with 19 bases separating them. The CDR3 sequence is CASSQYNGQRLDEQYF. In DNA form, the CDR3 reads TGCGCCAGCAGCCAATACAACGGTCAGAGGCTAGACGAGCAGTACTTC.

This sequence joins TRBV7-2 and TRBJ1-2, with D unresolved. This CDR3 contains 13 residues. Germline lookup yields CDR1 SGHTA and CDR2 FQGNSA. V was clipped by 0 bases and J by 1 base, with 3 bases between them. This chain's CDR3 is CASSLASNYGYTF. In DNA form, the CDR3 reads TGTGCCAGCAGCTTAGCCAGTAACTATGGCTACACCTTC.

This rearrangement joins TRBV30 to TRBJ2-3; the match to TRBD2 covers 10 bases. Trimming removed 3 bases from V and 1 base from J; junction bases left unmatched: 1. CDR1 GTSNPN and CDR2 SVGIG come from the germline V gene (reference sequence). The CDR3 has 14 amino acids. The CDR3, as DNA: TGTGCCTGGAGCCTAGCGGGGGGCACAGATACGCAGTATTTT. Its translation: CAWSLAGGTDTQYF. Full variable domain (rest looked up from reference TRBV30 and TRBJ2-3): SQTIHQWPATLVQPVGSPLSLECTVEGTSNPNLYWYRQAAGRGLQLLFYSVGIGQISSEVPQNLSASRPQDRQFILSSKKLLLSDSGFYLCAWSLAGGTDTQYFGPGTRLTVL.

This clone was picked up one time. The rearrangement joins TRBV5-6 to TRBJ2-7; TRBD2 agrees at 7 bases. CDR3 length: 11 residues. In germline, CDR1 is SGHDT, CDR2 YYEEEE. Unmatched junction bases numbered 6, after V lost 2 bases and J lost 13 bases. The DNA of the CDR3 is TGTGCCAGCAGCTTTGGCGGGAGTCTATACTTC. Translation gives CASSFGGSLYF.

CDR3 amino acids: CAWSLGAGRSTF. CDR3 bases: TGTGCCTGGAGCCTGGGGGCAGGGCGGTCCACCTTC. This chain connects TRBV30 to TRBJ1-2, with D maybe TRBD1 (6 bases). The V gene's germline CDR1 is GTSNPN and CDR2 SVGIG (reference sequence). The V end was cut by 3 bases, the J end by 13 bases, with 18 bases between. This CDR3 region has 12 residues.

The V and J genes are TRBV2 and TRBJ1-1; a possible D gene is TRBD1 (5 bases). This CDR3 is built from 13 residues. In germline, CDR1 is SNHLY, CDR2 FYNNEI. Trimming took off 4 bases at V and 1 base at J, with 7 bases between the two ends. The CDR3 sequence is CASSGRENTEAFF. The CDR3, as DNA: TGTGCCAGCAGTGGCAGGGAGAACACTGAAGCTTTCTTT.

The sample holds a few counts of this clone. V and J are TRBV27 and TRBJ1-1; 7 bases match TRBD1. The germline V gene has CDR1 MNHEY and CDR2 SMNVEV (reference sequence). The CDR3 sequence is 14 residues long. V gave up 7 bases and J gave up 6 bases; unmatched junction bases: 11. This CDR3 reads CASKKMTGPSEAFF. Written as DNA, the CDR3 is TGTGCCAGCAAGAAAATGACAGGGCCTTCTGAAGCTTTCTTT.

The chain has TRBV19 and TRBJ1-1; tentatively, D is TRBD1 (5 bases). Germline assignment: CDR1 LNHDA and CDR2 SQIVND (reference sequence). The CDR3 runs to 14 residues. Trimming left V 5 bases short and J 6 bases short, with 16 bases between. This chain's CDR3 is CASSPRGPRAEAFF. CDR3 in DNA: TGTGCCAGTAGTCCGCGTGGACCCAGGGCTGAAGCTTTCTTT.

The J gene is TRBJ1-6, the V gene TRBV18; tentatively, D is TRBD1 (5 bases). Germline values: CDR1 KGHSH, CDR2 LQKENI. This CDR3 is 14 amino acids long. V gave up 2 bases and J gave up 6 bases, with 8 bases separating them. The CDR3 DNA reads TGTGCCAGCTCACCAGGGGCCAGTAATTCACCCCTCCACTTT. As protein: CASSPGASNSPLHF.